The T cell receptor (beta chain) under discussion was sequenced for a study of molecular identifiers for immune sequencing clone quantification. There are many counts of this clonotype. Sorting was used to obtain naive CD8 T cells (CD8+CD4-CCR7+CD45RA+). From germline, CDR1 is SGHNT and CDR2 YYREEE (reference sequence). V lost 2 bases and J 4 bases, leaving 9 bases between the germline ends. This CDR3 has 13 residues. Each CDR3 protein is one row after TCRdb ran MiXCR on the PCR reads. Counted here are roughly 630,000 distinct CDR3 sequences, less than 30% occurring once; the ten biggest clones make up about 0.73%.

Source material: naive CD8+ T cells from blood, with Jurkat cell RNA spiked in. Described subset: FACS-sorted CD8+CD4-CCR7+CD45RA+ naive T cells. V usage is TRBV5-4 and J usage is TRBJ2-5, with D possibly TRBD1 on 5 matching bases. The clonotype comes from a human donor in good health. Some libraries in this study had Jurkat cell RNA spiked in. CDR3 loop: CASSLPGLETQYF. DNA of the CDR3: TGTGCCAGCAGCTTACCAGGGTTAGAGACCCAGTACTTC.